These T cell receptor beta chains were read from a single sample in a study of blood T cells in healthy people across ages. MiXCR was run by TCRdb on the 5' RACE reads, yielding one entry per CDR3 protein. The sample includes some 1,000,000 distinct CDR3 sequences, about 25% of them seen just once. This sample was shared with a second study, whose subject was T cells of mothers and their children.

Sequenced sample: blood. These receptors were obtained from a girl aged 2 to 10 in good health. Both conserved end residues are part of each CDR3. D genes are given only for firm matches. A row's size may be missing; if present it is once, few, many or a size class.

d_gene: -
j_gene: TRBJ2-1
v_gene: TRBV4-1
abundance: few
CDR3nt: TGCGCCAGCAGCCAAGGAGGGGGGAGGGGATGGAATGAGCAGTTCTTC
CDR3aa: CASSQGGGRGWNEQFF

d_gene: -
j_gene: TRBJ1-5
v_gene: TRBV4-1
abundance: -
CDR3nt: TGCGCCAGCAGCCAAGAACCGGGCAATAGCAATCAGCCCCAGCATTTT
CDR3aa: CASSQEPGNSNQPQHF

d_gene: -
j_gene: TRBJ2-7
v_gene: TRBV9
abundance: few
CDR3nt: TGTGCCAGCAGCCCTACCGGACTTCAAGGGAACAAGCAGTACTTC
CDR3aa: CASSPTGLQGNKQYF

d_gene: -
j_gene: TRBJ2-1
v_gene: TRBV6-5
abundance: few
CDR3nt: TGTGCCAGCAGTTACGTCGGGGTAGGCGAGCAGTTCTTC
CDR3aa: CASSYVGVGEQFF

d_gene: -
j_gene: TRBJ2-5
v_gene: TRBV7-9
abundance: few
CDR3nt: TGTGCCAGCAGCTTAAGGGGACCTCAACAAGAGACCCAGTACTTC
CDR3aa: CASSLRGPQQETQYF

d_gene: -
j_gene: TRBJ2-3
v_gene: TRBV7-8
abundance: once
CDR3nt: TGTGCCAGCAGCCCCGGATATACGGTGGAGGCAGATACGCAGTATTTT
CDR3aa: CASSPGYTVEADTQYF

d_gene: -
j_gene: TRBJ2-5
v_gene: TRBV11-1
abundance: once
CDR3nt: TGTGCCAGCAGCTTTTTTGGGGGCGCCCTAGGTGTGGCCCAGTACTTC
CDR3aa: CASSFFGGALGVAQYF

d_gene: -
j_gene: TRBJ1-2
v_gene: TRBV14
abundance: -
CDR3nt: TGTGCCAGCAGCTCATCGGGGTCACAACCCGGTGGCTACACCTTC
CDR3aa: CASSSSGSQPGGYTF

d_gene: -
j_gene: TRBJ2-7
v_gene: TRBV5-1
abundance: -
CDR3nt: TGCGCCAGCAACTACCTCCGGGGGCTCCCCTACGAGCAGTACTTC
CDR3aa: CASNYLRGLPYEQYF

d_gene: -
j_gene: TRBJ1-5
v_gene: TRBV4-2
abundance: -
CDR3nt: TGTGCCAGCAGCCCCTTGTTGATTGGGCAGCCCCAGCATTTT
CDR3aa: CASSPLLIGQPQHF

d_gene: -
j_gene: TRBJ1-1
v_gene: TRBV5-1
abundance: -
CDR3nt: TGCGCCAGCAGCTTGGTAGGCAGACTACAGAACACTGAAGCTTTCTTT
CDR3aa: CASSLVGRLQNTEAFF

d_gene: -
j_gene: TRBJ2-3
v_gene: TRBV10-3
abundance: once
CDR3nt: TGTGCCATCAGTGAGACCGTAGGCAGGGCTTACACAGATACGCAGTATTTT
CDR3aa: CAISETVGRAYTDTQYF

d_gene: -
j_gene: TRBJ2-5
v_gene: TRBV2
abundance: -
CDR3nt: TGTGCCAGCAGTGATGCCTTTTCGGGGATCCCAGAGACCCAGTACTTC
CDR3aa: CASSDAFSGIPETQYF

d_gene: TRBD1
j_gene: TRBJ2-1
v_gene: TRBV27
abundance: few
CDR3nt: TGTGCCAGCAGTATTCTCGGGACAGCCCACAATGAGCAGTTCTTC
CDR3aa: CASSILGTAHNEQFF

d_gene: -
j_gene: TRBJ2-1
v_gene: TRBV15
abundance: -
CDR3nt: TGTGCCACCAGCAGCGGCGTCAGCTCCTACAATGAGCAGTTCTTC
CDR3aa: CATSSGVSSYNEQFF

d_gene: TRBD2
j_gene: TRBJ2-1
v_gene: TRBV6-4
abundance: few
CDR3nt: TGTGCCAGCAGTGACTCCAGCAAGATTTCGGGGGGGCCCAATGAGCAGTTCTTC
CDR3aa: CASSDSSKISGGPNEQFF

d_gene: -
j_gene: TRBJ2-1
v_gene: TRBV7-9
abundance: -
CDR3nt: TGTGCCAGCAGCTCTTCAGGGTTCAATGAGCAGTTCTTC
CDR3aa: CASSSSGFNEQFF

d_gene: -
j_gene: TRBJ1-1
v_gene: TRBV12-3/TRBV12-4
abundance: -
CDR3nt: TGTGCCAGCAGTTTATCAGGAATTGACACTGAAGCTTTCTTT
CDR3aa: CASSLSGIDTEAFF

d_gene: TRBD1
j_gene: TRBJ2-7
v_gene: TRBV10-3
abundance: -
CDR3nt: TGTGCCATCCCTGAGGCCGACCGGGACAGGTTCCTTTACGAGCAGTACTTC
CDR3aa: CAIPEADRDRFLYEQYF

d_gene: -
j_gene: TRBJ2-1
v_gene: TRBV5-4
abundance: few
CDR3nt: TGTGCCAGCAGCTTAAGTGGAGGGACAGCAAATGAGCAGTTCTTC
CDR3aa: CASSLSGGTANEQFF

d_gene: TRBD2
j_gene: TRBJ2-5
v_gene: TRBV7-6
abundance: few
CDR3nt: TGTGCCAGCACCCCCGGAGGAGGGAGGGGAGAGACCCAGTACTTC
CDR3aa: CASTPGGGRGETQYF

d_gene: -
j_gene: TRBJ1-6
v_gene: TRBV7-9
abundance: -
CDR3nt: TGTGCCAGCAGCATCCGGGACGGAAATTCACCCCTCCACTTT
CDR3aa: CASSIRDGNSPLHF

d_gene: TRBD2
j_gene: TRBJ2-7
v_gene: TRBV7-2
abundance: -
CDR3nt: TGTGCCAGCAGCTTAATGTATCGGGGGGGGCCGACCTACGAGCAGTACTTC
CDR3aa: CASSLMYRGGPTYEQYF

d_gene: -
j_gene: TRBJ2-3
v_gene: TRBV20-1
abundance: -
CDR3nt: TGCAGTGCTTCCCCCCAAGGACAGCTATACACAGATACGCAGTATTTT
CDR3aa: CSASPQGQLYTDTQYF

d_gene: TRBD2
j_gene: TRBJ2-1
v_gene: TRBV5-5
abundance: few
CDR3nt: TGTGCCAGCAGCTTGTCTAACAGCGGGAGTAAGTACAATGAGCAGTTCTTC
CDR3aa: CASSLSNSGSKYNEQFF

d_gene: -
j_gene: TRBJ2-5
v_gene: TRBV7-8
abundance: -
CDR3nt: TGTGCCAGCAGCTCACGGACGCCCGACCAAGAGACCCAGTGCTTC
CDR3aa: CASSSRTPDQETQCF

d_gene: -
j_gene: TRBJ2-7
v_gene: TRBV20-1
abundance: few
CDR3nt: TGCAGTGCTAGAGGGGGAGGACAGGCGGAAGAGCAGTACTTC
CDR3aa: CSARGGGQAEEQYF

d_gene: -
j_gene: TRBJ1-2
v_gene: TRBV18
abundance: -
CDR3nt: TGTGCCAGCTCACCCAACGGCCAGGGCGCCTATGGCTACACCTTC
CDR3aa: CASSPNGQGAYGYTF

d_gene: -
j_gene: TRBJ2-4
v_gene: TRBV28
abundance: -
CDR3nt: TGTGCCAGCAGTTTAACGGACTGGGAAAACATTCAGTACTTC
CDR3aa: CASSLTDWENIQYF

d_gene: -
j_gene: TRBJ2-7
v_gene: TRBV7-8
abundance: -
CDR3nt: TGTGCCAGCAGCTTAGACACGGGATCGTCCTACGAGCAGTACTTC
CDR3aa: CASSLDTGSSYEQYF

d_gene: -
j_gene: TRBJ2-3
v_gene: TRBV13
abundance: -
CDR3nt: TGTGCCAGCAGCTTCAGAGGCGTGACGGATACGCAGTATTTT
CDR3aa: CASSFRGVTDTQYF

d_gene: -
j_gene: TRBJ2-1
v_gene: TRBV7-2
abundance: once
CDR3nt: TGTGCCAGCAGCTTAGTCGGGCGGGCTAGCTCCTACAATGAGCAGTTCTTC
CDR3aa: CASSLVGRASSYNEQFF

d_gene: -
j_gene: TRBJ2-2
v_gene: TRBV11-1
abundance: -
CDR3nt: TGTGCCAGCAGCCCCCAGGGACGGAAAAGTACCGGGGAGCTGTTTTTT
CDR3aa: CASSPQGRKSTGELFF